Listed below are T cell receptor beta chains from one sample, sequenced in a study of beta chain features in type 1 diabetes. Method: immunoSEQ multiplex PCR; TCRdb's copy keeps in-frame clones and lacks some. The repertoire consists of tens of thousands of clones, with 30% to 35% occurring once and the leading ten covering approximately 0.46%. The sample consisted of stem cell memory CD4+ T cells from blood. These receptors were collected from a woman between 18 and 29 years old in good health. CDR3s include the opening cysteine and the closing phenylalanine or tryptophan. D genes are given only for firm matches. Expanded clones are given a class, and other clones once, few, many or no size at all.

d_call | clone_size | j_call | cdr3_length | v_call | cdr3_aa | cdr3_nt
NA | NA | TRBJ1-4 | 15 | TRBV7-9 | CASSLETGSGEKLFF | TGTGCCAGCAGCTTAGAAACAGGGTCGGGTGAAAAACTGTTTTTT
NA | few | TRBJ2-3 | 13 | TRBV30 | CAWSQGQSQVLYF | TGTGCCTGGAGTCAAGGACAGTCCCAAGTATTGTATTTT
NA | few | TRBJ2-2 | 15 | TRBV18 | CASSPMARNTGELFF | TGTGCCAGCTCACCAATGGCCAGGAACACCGGGGAGCTGTTTTTT
NA | NA | TRBJ1-2 | 16 | TRBV4-2 | CASSQGFGKLDYGYTF | TGTGCCAGCAGCCAGGGATTCGGGAAATTGGACTATGGCTACACCTTC
TRBD1 | NA | TRBJ2-1 | 14 | TRBV7-8 | CASSGAGGYNEQFF | TGTGCCAGCAGCGGAGCAGGGGGTTACAATGAGCAGTTCTTC
TRBD1 | few | TRBJ2-2 | 16 | TRBV19 | CASSNPGTGNTGELFF | TGTGCCAGTAGTAATCCCGGGACAGGGAACACCGGGGAGCTGTTTTTT
TRBD1 | few | TRBJ1-2 | 16 | TRBV28 | CASSSDPGQGVSGYTF | TGTGCCAGCAGTTCGGATCCGGGACAGGGGGTTAGTGGCTACACCTTC
NA | few | TRBJ2-4 | 17 | TRBV11-2 | CASSLGQGRGAKNIQYF | TGTGCCAGCAGCTTAGGGCAGGGGCGGGGGGCCAAAAACATTCAGTACTTC
NA | few | TRBJ2-1 | 15 | TRBV6-6 | CASSSDWVSDNEQFF | TGTGCCAGCAGTTCAGACTGGGTCTCGGACAATGAGCAGTTCTTC
NA | few | TRBJ1-2 | 15 | TRBV4-1 | CASKSFLGLFYGYTF | TGCGCCAGCAAAAGTTTTCTAGGACTCTTCTATGGCTACACCTTC
NA | few | TRBJ2-3 | 14 | TRBV2 | CASLGTWGTDTQYF | TGTGCCAGCCTCGGGACTTGGGGCACAGATACGCAGTATTTT
TRBD2 | NA | TRBJ2-3 | 15 | TRBV2 | CASSVSGGAGDTQYF | TGTGCCAGCAGTGTTAGCGGGGGGGCGGGCGATACGCAGTATTTT
NA | few | TRBJ1-1 | 12 | TRBV28 | CASISVNTEAFF | TGTGCCAGCATCAGCGTGAACACTGAAGCTTTCTTT
TRBD1 | NA | TRBJ1-2 | 13 | TRBV5-4 | CASSTRDSYGYTF | TGTGCCAGCAGCACGCGGGACAGCTATGGCTACACCTTC
NA | NA | TRBJ1-1 | 13 | TRBV10-3 | CAINEGRNTEAFF | TGTGCCATCAACGAGGGCAGAAACACTGAAGCTTTCTTT
NA | few | TRBJ2-3 | 17 | TRBV27 | CASRVVGVGDSTDTQYF | TGTGCCAGCAGAGTTGTTGGGGTCGGGGATAGCACAGATACGCAGTATTTT
TRBD1 | few | TRBJ1-6 | 16 | TRBV7-2 | CASSLNQGGGNSPLHF | TGTGCCAGCAGCTTAAACCAGGGGGGAGGAAATTCACCCCTCCACTTT
NA | once | TRBJ1-1 | 14 | TRBV30 | CAWASSGKKGEAFF | TGTGCCTGGGCATCGTCAGGGAAAAAGGGTGAAGCTTTCTTT
TRBD1 | few | TRBJ2-5 | 14 | TRBV11-2 | CASSPDRGRETQYF | TGTGCCAGCAGCCCGGACAGGGGAAGAGAGACCCAGTACTTC
TRBD1 | NA | TRBJ1-2 | 15 | TRBV7-9 | CASSYLRGRRIGYTF | TGTGCCAGCAGCTACCTAAGGGGGCGAAGAATTGGCTACACCTTC
NA | NA | TRBJ2-6 | 18 | TRBV7-2 | CASSLVQGVLSGANVLTF | TGTGCCAGCAGCTTAGTACAGGGAGTCCTTTCTGGGGCCAACGTCCTGACTTTC
TRBD1 | NA | TRBJ1-1 | 16 | TRBV19 | CASRTVPGQMNTEAFF | TGTGCCAGTAGAACGGTGCCGGGACAGATGAACACTGAAGCTTTCTTT
TRBD2 | few | TRBJ2-7 | 13 | TRBV29-1 | CSVLTDGGGEQYF | TGCAGCGTTCTCACGGACGGCGGGGGCGAGCAGTACTTC
TRBD1 | few | TRBJ1-1 | 12 | TRBV29-1 | CSVRTGVTEAFF | TGCAGCGTCCGGACAGGGGTAACTGAAGCTTTCTTT
TRBD1 | NA | TRBJ2-2 | 17 | TRBV9 | CASSVGKGQENTGELFF | TGTGCCAGCAGCGTAGGGAAGGGACAGGAGAACACCGGGGAGCTGTTTTTT
NA | NA | TRBJ1-5 | 14 | TRBV30 | CAWSEQGRYQPQHF | TGTGCCTGGAGTGAACAGGGCCGCTATCAGCCCCAGCATTTT
NA | NA | TRBJ2-7 | 14 | TRBV12-5 | CASGPGFSGYEQYF | TGTGCTAGTGGTCCGGGGTTCAGTGGATACGAGCAGTACTTC
TRBD2 | once | TRBJ2-5 | 15 | TRBV5-4 | CASSLVGLPQETQYF | TGTGCCAGCAGCTTGGTGGGACTACCACAAGAGACCCAGTACTTC
TRBD1 | NA | TRBJ2-3 | 16 | TRBV6-1 | CASSEWDRGQSDTQYF | TGTGCCAGCAGTGAATGGGACAGGGGGCAGTCAGATACGCAGTATTTT
TRBD1 | NA | TRBJ1-1 | 13 | TRBV30 | CAWSAGTGDGAFF | TGTGCCTGGAGCGCTGGGACAGGGGATGGGGCTTTCTTT
TRBD1 | few | TRBJ2-1 | 15 | TRBV30 | CAWSITGGADREQFF | TGTGCCTGGAGTATAACAGGGGGCGCCGACCGTGAGCAGTTCTTC
NA | NA | TRBJ2-2 | 14 | TRBV2 | CASSEQSVTGELFF | TGTGCCAGCAGTGAACAATCGGTCACCGGGGAGCTGTTTTTT
NA | once | TRBJ1-3 | 14 | TRBV5-1 | CASSSDSSGNTIYF | TGCGCCAGCAGCAGCGACAGCTCTGGAAACACCATATATTTT
NA | NA | TRBJ1-1 | 12 | TRBV9 | CASRRPGAEAFF | TGTGCCAGCCGTCGTCCCGGGGCTGAAGCTTTCTTT
TRBD2 | NA | TRBJ2-1 | 13 | TRBV30 | CAWSFGGAGEQFF | TGTGCCTGGAGTTTCGGGGGGGCGGGTGAGCAGTTCTTC
NA | few | TRBJ1-2 | 13 | TRBV5-4 | CASSMKTGYGYTF | TGTGCCAGCAGCATGAAGACAGGCTATGGCTACACCTTC
NA | NA | TRBJ2-1 | 14 | TRBV6-5 | CASTSRRLDNEQFF | TGTGCCAGCACCTCGAGAAGGCTAGACAATGAGCAGTTCTTC
TRBD1 | NA | TRBJ1-6 | 16 | TRBV6-5 | CASSLIGQGSSSPLHF | TGTGCCAGCAGTTTGATTGGACAGGGATCCTCTTCACCCCTCCACTTT
NA | few | TRBJ2-3 | 13 | TRBV7-6 | CASSSSYTDTQYF | TGTGCCAGCAGCTCTTCCTACACAGATACGCAGTATTTT
NA | NA | TRBJ1-4 | 15 | TRBV5-1 | CASSTLGQPNEKLFF | TGCGCCAGCAGCACCCTAGGACAGCCTAATGAAAAACTGTTTTTT
NA | few | TRBJ2-6 | 17 | TRBV4-1 | CASSQADTARRANVLTF | TGCGCCAGCAGCCAAGCGGACACCGCACGGCGCGCCAACGTCCTGACTTTC
TRBD2 | NA | TRBJ2-7 | 16 | TRBV6-6 | CASSYIAGSSSYEQYF | TGTGCCAGCAGTTATATAGCGGGCTCGAGCTCCTACGAGCAGTACTTC
NA | NA | TRBJ1-3 | 12 | TRBV29-1 | CSAGLSGNTIYF | TGCAGCGCGGGACTCTCTGGAAACACCATATATTTT
NA | NA | TRBJ2-7 | 17 | TRBV18 | CASSPPRTFRDSYEQYF | TGTGCCAGCTCACCACCCAGGACTTTCCGTGACTCCTACGAGCAGTACTTC
TRBD2 | few | TRBJ2-1 | 16 | TRBV6-5 | CASSYSRAGGKKEQFF | TGTGCCAGCAGTTACTCGAGAGCGGGAGGTAAAAAAGAGCAGTTCTTC
NA | NA | TRBJ2-3 | 12 | TRBV18 | CASSTYTDTQYF | TGTGCCAGCTCAACATACACAGATACGCAGTATTTT
NA | NA | TRBJ2-6 | 17 | TRBV11-1 | CASSLVGGSSGANVLTF | TGTGCCAGCAGCTTAGTAGGAGGAAGCTCTGGGGCCAACGTCCTGACTTTC
TRBD2 | NA | TRBJ2-5 | 15 | TRBV7-8 | CAAGGQGLYQETQYF | TGTGCCGCGGGGGGGCAGGGTCTGTACCAAGAGACCCAGTACTTC
TRBD2 | NA | TRBJ2-2 | 18 | TRBV9 | CASSVPESGGARIGELFF | TGTGCCAGCAGCGTCCCAGAAAGCGGGGGGGCCCGGATCGGGGAGCTGTTTTTT
NA | NA | TRBJ2-3 | 13 | TRBV19 | CASSIMGGDTQYF | TGTGCCAGTAGTATTATGGGGGGAGATACGCAGTATTTT
NA | NA | TRBJ2-2 | 18 | TRBV10-3 | CAISRLGAAGPFTGELFF | TGTGCCATCAGCCGACTGGGCGCGGCGGGGCCTTTCACCGGGGAGCTGTTTTTT
TRBD1 | few | TRBJ1-1 | 14 | TRBV18 | CASSAGQQNTEAFF | TGTGCCAGCTCCGCGGGACAGCAGAACACTGAAGCTTTCTTT
NA | NA | TRBJ2-7 | 15 | TRBV5-1 | CASSSTGSRGSEQYF | TGCGCCAGCAGCTCAACAGGGTCTAGGGGTTCCGAGCAGTACTTC